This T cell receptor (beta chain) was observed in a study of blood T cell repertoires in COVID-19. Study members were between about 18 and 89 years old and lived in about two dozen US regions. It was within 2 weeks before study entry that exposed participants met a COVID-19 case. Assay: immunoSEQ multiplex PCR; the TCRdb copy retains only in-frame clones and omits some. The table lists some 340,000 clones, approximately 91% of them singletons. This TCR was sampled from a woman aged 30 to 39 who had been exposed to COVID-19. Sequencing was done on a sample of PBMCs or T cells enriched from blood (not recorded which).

CDR3 bases: TGCAGCGTTAAGCGGGGTGCTGGAAACACCATATATTTT. It is translated as CSVKRGAGNTIYF. J is TRBJ1-3 and V is TRBV29-1; no clear D. This CDR3 contains 13 residues. V lost 5 bases to trimming and J lost 2 bases, with 10 bases between them. The germline V gene encodes CDR1 SQVTM and CDR2 ANQGSEA.